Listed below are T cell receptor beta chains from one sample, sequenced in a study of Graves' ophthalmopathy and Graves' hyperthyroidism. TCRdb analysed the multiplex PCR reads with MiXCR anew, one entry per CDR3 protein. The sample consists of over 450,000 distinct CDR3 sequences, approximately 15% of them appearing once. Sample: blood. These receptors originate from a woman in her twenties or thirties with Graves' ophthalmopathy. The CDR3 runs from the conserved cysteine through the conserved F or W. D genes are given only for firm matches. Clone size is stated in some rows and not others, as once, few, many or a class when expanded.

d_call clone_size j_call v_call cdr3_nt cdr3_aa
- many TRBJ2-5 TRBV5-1 TGCGCCAGCAGCTTGGGACTAGGGACAAACTTACAAGAGACCCAGTACTTC CASSLGLGTNLQETQYF
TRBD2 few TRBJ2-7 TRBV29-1 TGCAGCGTGGGGAGCGGGACCTACGAGCAGTACTTC CSVGSGTYEQYF
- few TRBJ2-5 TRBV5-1 TGCGCCAGCAGCCCTGACCGGGCAGGGAGGGAGACCCAGTACTTC CASSPDRAGRETQYF
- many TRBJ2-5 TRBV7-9 TGTGCCAGCAGCCCTAATCCGCGTAAAGTCGAGTTGGAAGAGACCCAGTACTTC CASSPNPRKVELEETQYF
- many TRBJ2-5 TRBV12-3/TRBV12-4 TGTGCCAGCAGACGGTACGGGGTACGAGAGACCCAGTACTTC CASRRYGVRETQYF
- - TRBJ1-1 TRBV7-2 TGTGCCAGCAGCTTATTCCGGGGTGGTAACACTGAAGCTTTCTTT CASSLFRGGNTEAFF
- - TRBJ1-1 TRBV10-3 TGTGCCATCAGGGAAAGGGACGTAGCTTTCTTT CAIRERDVAFF
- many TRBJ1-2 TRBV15 TGTGCCACCAGCAGAGATCCCGAGGGGTCCTATGGCTACACCTTC CATSRDPEGSYGYTF
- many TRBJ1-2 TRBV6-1 TGTGCCAGCAGTGAATGGACCTATGGCTACACCTTC CASSEWTYGYTF
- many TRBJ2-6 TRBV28 TGTGCCAGCACTATTAGGGGAAGTGGGGTCTCTGGGGCCAACGTCCTGACTTTC CASTIRGSGVSGANVLTF
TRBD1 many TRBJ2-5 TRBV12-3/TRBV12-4 TGTGCCAGCAGCAAAACCGGGACAGGGGTTCGGGAGACCCAGTACTTC CASSKTGTGVRETQYF
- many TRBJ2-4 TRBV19 TGTGCCAGTAGTGCCACGAACCTAGCCAAAAACATTCAGTACTTC CASSATNLAKNIQYF
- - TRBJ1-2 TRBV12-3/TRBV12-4 TGTGCCAGCAACGCAGGTTGGGATGGCTACACCTTC CASNAGWDGYTF
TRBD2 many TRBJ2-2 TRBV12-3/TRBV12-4 TGTGCCAGCAGTTTTTCGACTAGCGGAAACACCGGGGAGCTGTTTTTT CASSFSTSGNTGELFF
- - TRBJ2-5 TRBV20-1 TGCAGTGCTCCAGGGAATGAAGAGACCCAGTACTTC CSAPGNEETQYF
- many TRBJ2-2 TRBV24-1 TGTGCCACCAGTTATCGGTCCACCGGGGAGCTGTTTTTT CATSYRSTGELFF
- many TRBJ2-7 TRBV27 TGTGCCAGCAGTTGGGCTAGCGAGGCCTACGAGCAGTACTTC CASSWASEAYEQYF
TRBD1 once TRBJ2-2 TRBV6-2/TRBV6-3 TGTGCCAGCAGTCCCGCAGGGACAGGGGTGTCGAACACCGGGGAGCTGTTTTTT CASSPAGTGVSNTGELFF
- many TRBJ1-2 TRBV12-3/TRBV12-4 TGTGCCAGCAGTTTTTGGCAAACACGACCCCACGGCTACACCTTC CASSFWQTRPHGYTF
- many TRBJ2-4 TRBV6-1 TGTGCCAGCAGAAGTCTAGCCAAAAACATTCAGTACTTC CASRSLAKNIQYF
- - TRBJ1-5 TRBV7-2 TGTGCCAGCAGCTTAGGCAGGGTGAATCAGCCCCAGCATTTT CASSLGRVNQPQHF
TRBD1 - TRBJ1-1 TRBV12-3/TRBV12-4 TGTGCCAGCAGTAGACAGGGTCAAGCTTTCTTT CASSRQGQAFF